Below, 17 T cell receptor beta chains from the same sample are listed, as sequenced in a study of blood T cell repertoires in COVID-19. Assay used: immunoSEQ multiplex PCR; TCRdb lists only in-frame clones, some missing. The table includes some 140,000 clones, about 80% detected once. Sequenced sample: peripheral blood. Every receptor here comes from a woman in her fifties or sixties with acute or convalescent COVID-19.

The genes are TRBV19 and TRBJ1-1; TRBD1 is a possible D gene (6 bases). Trimming took 1 base from V and 4 from J, leaving 7 bases between them. Germline CDR1 LNHDA, CDR2 SQIVND (reference sequence). The CDR3 has 13 residues. CDR3 sequence (DNA): TGTGCCAGTAGTATAGGCAGGGGCACTGAAGCTTTCTTT. It translates to CASSIGRGTEAFF.

The chain carries TRBV10-1 and TRBJ2-1; TRBD1 aligns across 11 bases. Trimming took 6 bases from V and 8 from J; bases not matched to a gene: 6. The CDR3 sequence is 14 residues long. CDR1 is WNHNN and CDR2 is SYGVQD in the germline V gene (reference sequence). This CDR3 is CASRTGQGDDEQFF. The CDR3 DNA reads TGCGCCAGCAGGACGGGACAGGGGGATGATGAGCAGTTCTTC.

Concerning this clone itself: The sample carries other DNA sequences with the same CDR3. The chain couples TRBV5-1 to TRBJ2-3; 9 nucleotides agree with TRBD2. Per germline, CDR1 SGHRS and CDR2 YFSETQ. The CDR3 covers 16 residues. V lost 1 base, J lost 3 bases, and 6 bases stayed unmatched. The CDR3 nucleotides read TGCGCCAGCAGCTTGACCAGCGGGGGGACTACAGATACGCAGTATTTT. Translated: CASSLTSGGTTDTQYF.

The chain joins TRBV9 to TRBJ1-1; TRBD1 matches at 7 bases. The V segment lost 5 bases and the J segment 9 bases; nucleotides outside the gene matches: 16. Germline V gene data show CDR1 as SGDLS and CDR2 as YYNGEE. The CDR3 is 15 residues long. CDR3 coding DNA: TGTGCCAGCAGAGATATAGGACAGGAGACCTCTCAAGCTTTCTTT. Its protein is CASRDIGQETSQAFF.

The chain carries TRBV7-8 and TRBJ2-5; D might be TRBD2 (6 bases). V was clipped by 4 bases and J by 4 bases, with 19 bases between them. CDR1 is SGHVS, CDR2 FQNEAQ, per germline. This CDR3 spans 16 amino acids. CDR3 sequence reads: CASSSPLGVGGETQYF. The DNA of the CDR3 is TGTGCCAGCAGCTCCCCCTTAGGAGTGGGGGGAGAGACCCAGTACTTC. Full variable domain (rest looked up from reference TRBV7-8 and TRBJ2-5): GAGVSQSPRYKVAKRGQDVALRCDPISGHVSLFWYQQALGQGPEFLTYFQNEAQLDKSGLPSDRFFAERPEGSVSTLKIQRTQQEDSAVYLCASSSPLGVGGETQYFGPGTRLLVL.

The chain recombines TRBV28 with TRBJ1-2; 7 nucleotides line up with TRBD1. The CDR3 is made up of 13 amino acids. J was trimmed by 6 bases and V by 2 bases; bases with no gene match: 3. CDR1 is MDHEN and CDR2 is SYDVKM in the germline V gene. The CDR3 loop reads CASSLNRGNGYTF. CDR3 DNA: TGTGCCAGCAGTTTAAACAGGGGCAATGGCTACACCTTC.

This chain links TRBV7-3 with TRBJ2-1, with 14 nucleotides matching TRBD2. Germline lookup yields CDR1 SGHTA and CDR2 FQGTGA. The CDR3 totals 15 residues. J was trimmed by 8 bases and V by 5 bases; bases with no gene match: 5. In DNA, the CDR3 is TGTGCCAGCAGCGCCGGGACTAGCGGGGGAGATGAGCAGTTCTTC. It is translated as CASSAGTSGGDEQFF.

The table lists this clone with many counts. The V call is TRBV6-2 or TRBV6-3, the J call TRBJ1-6; tentative D call: TRBD1 (6 bases). The CDR3 is 16 residues long. The ends were cut back, 6 bases at V and 7 bases at J, with 19 bases in the middle. Germline V gene lookup returns CDR1 MNHEY and CDR2 SVGEGT. The DNA of the CDR3 is TGTGCCAGCAGCCAGAGCGGGACACTCTACAATTCACCCCTCCACTTT. Translating gives CASSQSGTLYNSPLHF.

CDR3 nucleotide sequence: TGTGCCAGCAGCTTGGAGGGGGACAGGGCCCGCACTGAAGCTTTCTTT. This encodes CASSLEGDRARTEAFF. J is TRBJ1-1 and V is TRBV5-5, with TRBD1 matching over 9 bases. Per germline, CDR1 SGHKS and CDR2 YYEKEE (reference sequence). V lost 0 bases, J lost 4 bases, and 7 bases stayed unmatched. The CDR3 is 16 residues long. The full variable domain, completed using reference TRBV5-5 and TRBJ1-1, is DAGVTQSPTHLIKTRGQQVTLRCSPISGHKSVSWYQQVLGQGPQFIFQYYEKEERGRGNFPDRFSARQFPNYSSELNVNALLLGDSALYLCASSLEGDRARTEAFFGQGTRLTVV.

The chain is built from TRBV14 and TRBJ2-7; no definite D call. Germline V lookup: CDR1 SGHDN, CDR2 FVKESK. There are 12 residues in the CDR3. V gave up 4 bases and J gave up 5 bases, with 9 bases separating them. The CDR3 DNA follows: TGTGCCAGCAGCCCTTCGAGCAACGAGCAGTACTTC. As protein: CASSPSSNEQYF.

This CDR3 reads CATKSEMNTEAFF. CDR3 sequence (DNA): TGTGCCACCAAGTCGGAGATGAACACTGAAGCTTTCTTT. The chain joins TRBV19 to TRBJ1-1; D remains unclear. This CDR3 is built from 13 residues. CDR1 is LNHDA and CDR2 is SQIVND in the germline V gene (reference sequence). With 10 bases removed from V and 0 bases from J, the gap between germline ends came to 12 bases. Variable domain in full (rest from reference TRBV19 and TRBJ1-1): DGGITQSPKYLFRKEGQNVTLSCEQNLNHDAMYWYRQDPGQGLRLIYYSQIVNDFQKGDIAEGYSVSREKKESFPLTVTSAQKNPTAFYLCATKSEMNTEAFFGQGTRLTVV.

V usage is TRBV5-1 and J usage is TRBJ2-3; 9 bases are shared with TRBD2. Germline V gene data show CDR1 as SGHRS and CDR2 as YFSETQ. With V trimmed by 3 bases and J by 5 bases, 1 base remained unmatched. The length of the CDR3 is 13 residues. As DNA, the CDR3 is TGCGCCAGCAGCTATAGCGGGGGAGATACGCAGTATTTT. This sequence encodes CASSYSGGDTQYF.

The chain has TRBV5-4 and TRBJ1-4; 8 bases are shared with TRBD1. V dropped 4 bases and J dropped 1; count of bases not matched to a gene: 9. Germline V CDR1 and CDR2: SGHNT, YYREEE (reference sequence). CDR3 length: 17 residues. CDR3 residues: CASSLTGVGETNEKLFF. The CDR3 DNA sequence: TGTGCCAGCAGCCTGACAGGGGTTGGGGAAACTAATGAAAAACTGTTTTTT.

This clone has a handful of counts. The chain carries TRBV5-1 and TRBJ2-5, with D possibly being TRBD1 (5 bases). The germline V gene has CDR1 SGHRS and CDR2 YFSETQ. The CDR3 length is 15 residues. V lost 4 bases and J 5 bases, leaving 18 bases between the germline ends. The CDR3 reads CASSPLVAAGETQYF. Written as DNA, the CDR3 is TGCGCCAGCAGCCCCCTGGTTGCCGCAGGGGAGACCCAGTACTTC. Variable domain in full (rest from reference TRBV5-1 and TRBJ2-5): KAGVTQTPRYLIKTRGQQVTLSCSPISGHRSVSWYQQTPGQGLQFLFEYFSETQRNKGNFPGRFSGRQFSNSRSEMNVSTLELGDSALYLCASSPLVAAGETQYFGPGTRLLVL.

About this clone itself: At the DNA level, this CDR3 is encoded by other sequences in the same sample as well. The rearrangement joins TRBV10-3 to TRBJ1-2, with 7 bases aligning to TRBD1. The length of the CDR3 is 14 residues. V shed 10 bases and J 2 bases; nucleotides not matched to a gene: 10. Germline lookup yields CDR1 ENHRY and CDR2 SYGVKD. CDR3 DNA sequence: TGTGCCAACACATCAGGGGGTACCAACTATGGCTACACCTTC. Translated, it gives CANTSGGTNYGYTF.

The chain employs TRBV18 and TRBJ2-1, with 9 bases that match TRBD1. The junction had 5 bases not matched to a gene; V was cut back by 3 bases and J by 5 bases. Germline values: CDR1 KGHSH, CDR2 LQKENI. The CDR3 covers 15 residues. The CDR3 region is CASSPRDRENNEQFF. CDR3 coding DNA: TGTGCCAGCTCACCCAGGGACAGGGAGAACAATGAGCAGTTCTTC.

J is TRBJ1-1 and V is TRBV7-9; unclear D gene. Germline V gene sequence: CDR1 SEHNR, CDR2 FQNEAQ (reference sequence). The CDR3 covers 11 residues. The ends were cut back, 8 bases at V and 1 base at J, with 5 bases in the middle. CDR3 in DNA: TGTGCCAGCGGGCGGAACACTGAAGCTTTCTTT. It codes for CASGRNTEAFF. Variable domain in full (rest from reference TRBV7-9 and TRBJ1-1): DTGVSQNPRHKITKRGQNVTFRCDPISEHNRLYWYRQTLGQGPEFLTYFQNEAQLEKSRLLSDRFSAERPKGSFSTLEIQRTEQGDSAMYLCASGRNTEAFFGQGTRLTVV.